Below, 10 T cell receptor beta chains from the same sample are listed, as sequenced in a study of blood T cell repertoires in COVID-19. Generated by immunoSEQ multiplex PCR, the TCRdb table keeps only in-frame clones and is missing some. The sample yields about 180,000 clones, around 85% seen once. Sequencing was carried out using peripheral blood. These receptors were taken from an elderly man with COVID-19, enrolled during active disease.

The chain carries TRBV7-9 and TRBJ1-1; 8 bases align to TRBD1. The CDR3 has 15 residues. Trimming at V came to 5 bases and at J to 4 bases, leaving 9 bases not matched to a gene. Per germline, CDR1 SEHNR and CDR2 FQNEAQ (reference sequence). CDR3 coding DNA: TGTGCCAGCAGCCCCCGGACAGGGCTGACCACTGAAGCTTTCTTT. It codes for CASSPRTGLTTEAFF.

This chain connects TRBV18 to TRBJ2-7; D is undetermined. Per germline, CDR1 KGHSH and CDR2 LQKENI. CDR3 length: 17 amino acids. V was clipped by 3 bases and J by 0 bases, with 18 bases between them. CDR3 sequence (DNA): TGTGCCAGCTCACCTATAAATACACAGAGAATCTCCTACGAGCAGTACTTC. Its translation: CASSPINTQRISYEQYF. The full variable domain, with the rest looked up from reference TRBV18 and TRBJ2-7, is NAGVMQNPRHLVRRRGQEARLRCSPMKGHSHVYWYRQLPEEGLKFMVYLQKENIIDESGMPKERFSAEFPKEGPSILRIQQVVRGDSAAYFCASSPINTQRISYEQYFGPGTRLTVT.

The chain's CDR3 is CSASTGLAKNIQYF. In DNA, the CDR3 is TGCAGTGCTAGTACAGGGTTAGCCAAAAACATTCAGTACTTC. J is TRBJ2-4 and V is TRBV20-1; D may be TRBD1 (6 bases). Trimming removed 3 bases from V and 0 bases from J, with 9 bases in between. CDR3 length: 14 amino acids. Per the germline V gene, CDR1 is DFQATT and CDR2 is SNEGSKA (reference sequence).

The chain recombines TRBV10-3 with TRBJ1-5; 8 bases are shared with TRBD1. CDR3 length equals 13 residues. Germline CDR1 ENHRY, CDR2 SYGVKD. The junction had 2 bases not matched to a gene; V was cut back by 5 bases and J by 5 bases. The CDR3 here is CAISTDRDQPQHF. The CDR3 DNA sequence: TGTGCCATCAGTACGGACAGGGATCAGCCCCAGCATTTT.

The chain carries TRBV6-5 and TRBJ1-1, with D tentatively TRBD1 (5 bases). V lost 8 bases and J lost 1, with 14 bases in between. The CDR3 is 14 residues long. Germline V gene sequence: CDR1 MNHEY, CDR2 SVGAGI. For the CDR3, the DNA is TGTGCCAGCTTGCTGGGGCGTACGAACACTGAAGCTTTCTTT. Its protein is CASLLGRTNTEAFF.

The rearrangement links TRBV19 to TRBJ1-5; 9 bases are a match to TRBD1. V lost 6 bases to trimming and J lost 4 bases; unmatched junction nucleotides: 4. CDR3 length: 14 residues. CDR1 and CDR2 from the germline V gene are LNHDA and SQIVND (reference sequence). CDR3 bases: TGTGCCAGTAGGTGGGACAGGGAAAATCAGCCCCAGCATTTT. This encodes CASRWDRENQPQHF.

This chain connects TRBV13 to TRBJ2-3; TRBD1 agrees at 9 bases. This CDR3 contains 16 residues. Germline V gene data show CDR1 as PRHDT and CDR2 as FYEKMQ (reference sequence). Trimming took 4 bases from V and 4 from J; bases not matched to a gene: 9. The CDR3 coding sequence is TGTGCCAGCAGCTCCTCCGGGACAGGGCTTCCAGATACGCAGTATTTT. It encodes CASSSSGTGLPDTQYF. The complete variable domain, with remaining parts taken from reference TRBV13 and TRBJ2-3, reads AAGVIQSPRHLIKEKRETATLKCYPIPRHDTVYWYQQGPGQDPQFLISFYEKMQSDKGSIPDRFSAQQFSDYHSELNMSSLELGDSALYFCASSSSGTGLPDTQYFGPGTRLTVL.

The V and J genes are TRBV9 and TRBJ1-1; D is perhaps TRBD1 (6 bases). V shed 0 bases and J shed 6 bases, with 9 bases lying between them. Looked up from germline, CDR1 is SGDLS and CDR2 is YYNGEE. The CDR3 contains 13 residues. The CDR3 reads CASSVGGGAEAFF. The DNA of the CDR3 is TGTGCCAGCAGCGTAGGTGGGGGCGCTGAAGCTTTCTTT.

This chain joins TRBV5-6 and TRBJ2-3; D may be TRBD2 (7 bases). Germline CDR1 and CDR2: SGHDT and YYEEEE. The V gene lost 2 bases and the J gene lost 5 bases, with 12 bases spanning the gap. CDR3 size: 14 residues. This chain's CDR3 is CASSFGGQRDTQYF. CDR3 nucleotides: TGTGCCAGCAGCTTCGGGGGGCAGAGAGATACGCAGTATTTT.

This rearrangement joins TRBV5-1 to TRBJ1-1; D is unresolved. Trimming pared 4 bases from V and 0 bases from J, leaving 16 bases between. CDR3 size: 16 residues. The V gene's germline CDR1 is SGHRS and CDR2 YFSETQ. The CDR3 nucleotides are TGCGCCAGCAGCCTCCTCCCCGACACCCTGAACACTGAAGCTTTCTTT. This sequence encodes CASSLLPDTLNTEAFF.